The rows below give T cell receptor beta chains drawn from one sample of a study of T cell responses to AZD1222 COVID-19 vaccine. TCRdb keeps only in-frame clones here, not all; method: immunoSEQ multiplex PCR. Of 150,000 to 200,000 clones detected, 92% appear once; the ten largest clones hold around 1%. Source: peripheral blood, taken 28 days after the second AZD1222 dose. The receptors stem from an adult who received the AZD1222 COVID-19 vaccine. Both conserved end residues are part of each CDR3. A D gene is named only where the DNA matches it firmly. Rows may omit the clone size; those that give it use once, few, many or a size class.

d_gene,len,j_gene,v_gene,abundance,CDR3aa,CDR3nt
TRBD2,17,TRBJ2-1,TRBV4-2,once,CASSQSPSAGEYNEQFF,TGTGCCAGCAGCCAGTCCCCATCAGCGGGGGAGTACAATGAGCAGTTCTTC
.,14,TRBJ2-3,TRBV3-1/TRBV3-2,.,CASSPLSYTDTQYF,TGTGCCAGCAGCCCCCTATCCTACACAGATACGCAGTATTTT
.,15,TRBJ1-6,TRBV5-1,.,CASSLVQGSNSPLHF,TGCGCCAGCAGCTTGGTACAGGGCAGTAATTCACCCCTCCACTTT
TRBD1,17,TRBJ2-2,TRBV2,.,CASRDRRDATNTGELFF,TGTGCCAGCAGGGACAGGCGCGACGCTACGAACACCGGGGAGCTGTTTTTT
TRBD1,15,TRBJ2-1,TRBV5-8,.,CASSLRDRGLYEQFF,TGTGCCAGCAGCTTGAGGGACAGGGGTCTCTATGAGCAGTTCTTC
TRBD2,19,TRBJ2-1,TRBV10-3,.,CAISEFGGTIAGGHDEQFF,TGTGCCATCAGTGAGTTTGGTGGGACGATTGCGGGGGGGCACGATGAGCAGTTCTTC
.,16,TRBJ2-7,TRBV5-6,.,CASSSSYRVFIYEQYF,TGTGCCAGCAGCTCGTCTTACAGGGTTTTTATATACGAGCAGTACTTC
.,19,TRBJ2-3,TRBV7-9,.,CASSSTNPARLSSTDTQYF,TGTGCCAGCAGCTCAACGAACCCAGCTCGACTCTCTAGCACAGATACGCAGTATTTT
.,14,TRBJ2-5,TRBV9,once,CASSVGQAGETQYF,TGTGCCAGCAGCGTAGGGCAGGCCGGAGAGACCCAGTACTTC
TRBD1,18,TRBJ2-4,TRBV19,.,CASSMGTGGPTTENIQYF,TGTGCCAGTAGTATGGGGACAGGGGGCCCTACAACGGAAAACATTCAGTACTTC
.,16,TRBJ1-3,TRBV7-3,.,CASSLTGTDSGNTIYF,TGTGCCAGCAGCTTAACGGGGACGGACTCTGGAAACACCATATATTTT
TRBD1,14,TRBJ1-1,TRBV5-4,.,CASSLQGVNTEAFF,TGTGCCAGCAGCTTGCAGGGGGTGAACACTGAAGCTTTCTTT
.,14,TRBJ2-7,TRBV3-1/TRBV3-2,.,CASSQVGGGPEQYF,TGTGCCAGCAGCCAAGTAGGAGGGGGACCCGAGCAGTACTTC
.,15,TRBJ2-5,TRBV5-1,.,CASSSAQGVGETQYF,TGCGCCAGCAGCTCGGCGCAGGGAGTAGGAGAGACCCAGTACTTC
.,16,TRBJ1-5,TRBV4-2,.,CASSQALQGDNQPQHF,TGTGCCAGCAGCCAAGCTCTACAGGGCGACAATCAGCCCCAGCATTTT
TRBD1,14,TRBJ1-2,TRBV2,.,CASSVGQGNYGYTF,TGTGCCAGCAGTGTGGGACAGGGGAACTATGGCTACACCTTC
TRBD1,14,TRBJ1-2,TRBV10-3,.,CATQVGGTDYGYTF,TGTGCCACTCAAGTCGGGGGGACAGACTATGGCTACACCTTC
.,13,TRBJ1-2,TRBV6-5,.,CASSYSPSYGYTF,TGTGCCAGCAGTTACTCCCCCAGCTATGGCTACACCTTC
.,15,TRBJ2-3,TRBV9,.,CASSVLLGDTDTQYF,TGTGCCAGCAGCGTCCTACTGGGGGACACAGATACGCAGTATTTT
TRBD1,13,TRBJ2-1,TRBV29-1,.,CSGKQGALNEQFF,TGCAGCGGAAAACAGGGGGCCCTCAATGAGCAGTTCTTC
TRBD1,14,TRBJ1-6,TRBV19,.,CASSIGTGDSPLHF,TGTGCCAGTAGTATCGGGACAGGGGATTCACCCCTCCACTTT
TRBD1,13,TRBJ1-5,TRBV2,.,CASSGDRSQPQHF,TGTGCCAGCAGTGGGGACAGGAGTCAGCCCCAGCATTTT
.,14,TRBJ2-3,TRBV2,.,CASSQPTDTDTQYF,TGTGCCAGCAGTCAACCGACGGATACAGATACGCAGTATTTT
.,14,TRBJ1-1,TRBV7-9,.,CASSLMGGNTEAFF,TGTGCCAGCAGCTTAATGGGAGGAAACACTGAAGCTTTCTTT
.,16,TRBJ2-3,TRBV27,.,CASSPGPSWATDTQYF,TGTGCCAGCAGTCCCGGACCGTCCTGGGCTACAGATACGCAGTATTTT
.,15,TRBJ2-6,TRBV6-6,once,CASSPTISGANVLTF,TGTGCCAGCAGCCCGACGATCTCTGGGGCCAACGTCCTGACTTTC
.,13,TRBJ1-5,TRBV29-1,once,CSAYLDSSQPQHF,TGCAGCGCTTACTTGGACAGTTCTCAGCCCCAGCATTTT
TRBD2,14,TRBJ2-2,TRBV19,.,CATSGGRGTGELFF,TGTGCCACTAGCGGGGGCCGGGGCACCGGGGAGCTGTTTTTT
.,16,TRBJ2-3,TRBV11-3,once,CASSSHDHGGADTQYF,TGTGCCAGCAGCTCTCACGATCACGGAGGGGCAGATACGCAGTATTTT
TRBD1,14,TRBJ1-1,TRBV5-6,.,CASSLGDRGTEAFF,TGTGCCAGCAGCTTGGGGGACAGGGGCACTGAAGCTTTCTTT
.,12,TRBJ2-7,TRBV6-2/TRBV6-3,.,CASSLQSYEQYF,TGTGCCAGCAGTTTACAGAGCTACGAGCAGTACTTC
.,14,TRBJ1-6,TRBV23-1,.,CASPRQWINSPLHF,TGCGCCAGCCCAAGGCAGTGGATCAATTCACCCCTCCACTTT
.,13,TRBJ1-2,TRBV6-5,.,CASSREQHYGYTF,TGTGCCAGCAGCCGGGAACAGCACTATGGCTACACCTTC
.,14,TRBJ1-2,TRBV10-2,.,CASSEYTPNYGYTF,TGCGCCAGCAGTGAGTACACGCCTAACTATGGCTACACCTTC
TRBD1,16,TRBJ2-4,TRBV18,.,CASSPPAGQGMGIQYF,TGTGCCAGCTCACCACCGGCTGGACAGGGGATGGGCATTCAGTACTTC
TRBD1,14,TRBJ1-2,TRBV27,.,CASSLRQGFYGYTF,TGTGCCAGCAGTTTAAGACAGGGGTTCTATGGCTACACCTTC
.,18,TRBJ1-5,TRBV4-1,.,CASSQGWEGRFSNQPQHF,TGCGCCAGCAGCCAAGGCTGGGAGGGCCGTTTTAGCAATCAGCCCCAGCATTTT
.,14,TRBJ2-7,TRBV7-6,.,CASSSSSVVGEQYF,TGTGCCAGCAGCTCGTCTAGCGTCGTAGGCGAGCAGTACTTC
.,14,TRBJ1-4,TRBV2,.,CASRRDSTNEKLFF,TGTGCCAGCAGGAGGGACTCAACTAATGAAAAACTGTTTTTT
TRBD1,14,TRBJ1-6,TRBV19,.,CASSIRGQDSPLHF,TGTGCCAGTAGTATTAGGGGACAGGATTCACCCCTCCACTTT
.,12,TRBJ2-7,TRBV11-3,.,CASSLGYGEQYF,TGTGCCAGCAGCTTGGGGTACGGGGAGCAGTACTTC
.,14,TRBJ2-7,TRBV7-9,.,CASSFPGKPYEQYF,TGTGCCAGCAGCTTCCCAGGGAAACCCTACGAGCAGTACTTC
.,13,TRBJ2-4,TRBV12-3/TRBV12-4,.,CASSLEVTNIQYF,TGTGCCAGCAGTTTAGAGGTTACGAACATTCAGTACTTC
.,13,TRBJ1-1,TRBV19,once,CASSIGSNTEAFF,TGTGCCAGTAGTATCGGCAGTAACACTGAAGCTTTCTTT
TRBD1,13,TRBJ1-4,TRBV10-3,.,CAISGQGFEKLFF,TGTGCCATCAGTGGACAGGGTTTTGAAAAACTGTTTTTT
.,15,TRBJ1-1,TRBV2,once,CASSDSPGLNTEAFF,TGTGCCAGCAGTGATAGCCCAGGGCTGAACACTGAAGCTTTCTTT
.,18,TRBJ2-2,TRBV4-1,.,CASSQSHTGTPNTGELFF,TGCGCCAGCAGCCAGAGCCACACCGGGACACCGAACACCGGGGAGCTGTTTTTT
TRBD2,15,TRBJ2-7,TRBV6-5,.,CASSPREGDLYEQYF,TGTGCCAGCAGTCCCCGGGAGGGGGACCTTTACGAGCAGTACTTC
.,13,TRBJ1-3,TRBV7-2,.,CASSSVSGNTIYF,TGTGCCAGCAGCTCCGTCTCTGGAAACACCATATATTTT
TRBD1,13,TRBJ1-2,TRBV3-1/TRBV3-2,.,CASSRRQGNGYTF,TGTGCCAGCAGCCGAAGACAGGGGAATGGCTACACCTTC
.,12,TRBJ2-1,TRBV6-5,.,CASSYQGGEQFF,TGTGCCAGCAGTTATCAGGGCGGTGAGCAGTTCTTC
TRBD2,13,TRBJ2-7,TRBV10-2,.,CASTTSGTYEQYF,TGCGCCAGCACGACTAGCGGAACCTACGAGCAGTACTTC
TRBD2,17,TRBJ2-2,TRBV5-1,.,CASRRSSGGQNTGELFF,TGCGCCAGCAGGAGGTCTAGCGGGGGCCAGAACACCGGGGAGCTGTTTTTT
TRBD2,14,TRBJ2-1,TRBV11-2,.,CASAKRGADNEQFF,TGTGCCAGCGCAAAGCGGGGGGCAGACAATGAGCAGTTCTTC
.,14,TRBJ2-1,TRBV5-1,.,CASSSPVGIDEQFF,TGCGCCAGCAGCTCACCAGTGGGGATCGATGAGCAGTTCTTC
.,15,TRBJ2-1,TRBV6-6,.,CASSYSPGTRNEQFF,TGTGCCAGCAGTTATTCCCCGGGGACGAGGAATGAGCAGTTCTTC
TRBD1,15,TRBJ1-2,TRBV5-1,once,CASSQDRGFAYGYTF,TGCGCCAGCAGCCAAGACAGGGGGTTTGCCTATGGCTACACCTTC
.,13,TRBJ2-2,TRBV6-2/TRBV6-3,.,CASSYSSTGELFF,TGTGCCAGCAGTTACTCAAGCACCGGGGAGCTGTTTTTT